Listed here are 6 T cell receptor beta chains from one sample, sequenced in a study of blood T cells in healthy people across ages. Next came a second PCR, run for roughly 6 to 11 cycles, which used a sample-barcoded 5' primer along with a J-beta primer mix. TCRdb analysed the 5' RACE reads with MiXCR anew, one entry per CDR3 protein. The sample holds hundreds of thousands of distinct CDR3 sequences, 45% to 50% seen once. The sequenced sample consisted of blood. The receptors originated from a woman between 55 and 75 years old in good health.

Notes on this clonotype: The final CDR3 position lacks the conserved phenylalanine or tryptophan, pointing to a likely read error. CDR3 nucleotide sequence: TGCAGCGTTGTAGGGAGGGAAGAGACCCAGTACTCC. Its translation: CSVVGREETQYS. The chain uses TRBV29-1 and TRBJ2-5; TRBD2 agrees at 7 bases. With 4 bases clipped from V and 3 bases from J, the junction kept 2 bases outside the gene matches. Germline values: CDR1 SQVTM, CDR2 ANQGSEA. The CDR3 extends over 12 amino acids.

The genes are TRBV7-2 and TRBJ2-7, with D perhaps TRBD1 (6 bases). This CDR3 comprises 15 residues. Trimming took off 5 bases at V and 4 bases at J, with 18 bases between the two ends. Looked up from germline, CDR1 is SGHTA and CDR2 is FQGNSA. For the CDR3, the DNA is TGTGCCAGCAGCCCCCGGGACATACTTCTTTACGAGCAGTACTTC. This codes for CASSPRDILLYEQYF.

This chain links TRBV28 with TRBJ2-1, with 7 bases lining up with TRBD1. Germline-derived CDR1 and CDR2 are MDHEN and SYDVKM. J was trimmed by 3 bases and V by 6 bases; bases with no gene match: 8. The CDR3 spans 15 residues. For the CDR3, the DNA is TGTGCCAGCAGGATCGGGACAGCCTACTACAATGAGCAGTTCTTC. Translating it yields CASRIGTAYYNEQFF. The variable domain in full, with the rest retrieved from reference TRBV28 and TRBJ2-1, is DVKVTQSSRYLVKRTGEKVFLECVQDMDHENMFWYRQDPGLGLRLIYFSYDVKMKEKGDIPEGYSVSREKKERFSLILESASTNQTSMYLCASRIGTAYYNEQFFGPGTRLTVL.

This chain joins TRBV6-1 and TRBJ1-1, with D unresolved. This CDR3 spans 13 amino acids. V lost 1 base to trimming and J lost 1 base, with 4 bases between them. In germline, CDR1 is MNHNS, CDR2 SASEGT. CDR3 amino acids: CASSEEGNTEAFF. CDR3 DNA: TGTGCCAGCAGTGAAGAAGGGAACACTGAAGCTTTCTTT.

The chain links TRBV6-1 to TRBJ2-1, with 8 nucleotides matching TRBD2. Germline CDR1 reads MNHNS; CDR2 reads SASEGT. CDR3 length: 16 residues. The junction had 8 bases not matched to a gene; V was cut back by 7 bases and J by 0 bases. The CDR3 nucleotides read TGTGCCAGCATGAGCGGGAGCGGGAGCTCCTACAATGAGCAGTTCTTC. Its protein is CASMSGSGSSYNEQFF.

A note on this clonotype: A much more abundant neighbour one base away suggests this may be a read error. The chain is built from TRBV6-4 and TRBJ2-1; D gene uncertain. Deletions cut 1 base from V and 0 bases from J, with 10 bases between. CDR1 and CDR2 (germline): MRHNA, SNTAGT. The length of the CDR3 is 16 residues. The CDR3: CASSDWPASSYNEQFF. CDR3 bases: TGTGCCAGCAGTGACTGGCCGGCTAGCTCCTACAATGAGCAGTTCTTC.